This T cell receptor (beta chain) originates from a study of shared clonotypes between healthy human individuals. The study, taken as a whole, reports: Rarefaction showed that sequencing of sorted subsets was incomplete (despite large depth). The generation probabilities recorded for non-shared clonotypes fell below those of clonotypes shared by all four donors. Limited genetic and exposure-history diversity came from having few donors.

Deep-level settings were used for running the assay. Sequencing used immunoSEQ multiplex PCR; TCRdb keeps in-frame clones, though not all of them. There are about 2.1 million clones in the sample; under 95% occur only once, and approximately 1.7% lies in the top ten. It was CD45RO-negative cells, positively selected for CCR7, that made up naive CD8 cells, with terminally differentiated effector memory CD45RA+ cells excluded. Trimming took 5 bases from V and 4 from J, leaving 15 bases between them. The CDR3 runs to 15 residues. Germline V gives CDR1 SGHRS, CDR2 YFSETQ. About this clone itself: What it binds is unknown.

The sample taken for sequencing was naive CD8+ T cells from PBMCs. The chain uses TRBV5-1 and TRBJ2-2; unclear D gene. The source of this sequence is a man in his late teens or twenties in good health. Some clones in this sample may be carry-over from other donors' samples. The CDR3 DNA follows: TGCGCCAGCAGTCTCAGCCATAGGGTCACCGGGGAGCTGTTTTTT. This translates into CASSLSHRVTGELFF.